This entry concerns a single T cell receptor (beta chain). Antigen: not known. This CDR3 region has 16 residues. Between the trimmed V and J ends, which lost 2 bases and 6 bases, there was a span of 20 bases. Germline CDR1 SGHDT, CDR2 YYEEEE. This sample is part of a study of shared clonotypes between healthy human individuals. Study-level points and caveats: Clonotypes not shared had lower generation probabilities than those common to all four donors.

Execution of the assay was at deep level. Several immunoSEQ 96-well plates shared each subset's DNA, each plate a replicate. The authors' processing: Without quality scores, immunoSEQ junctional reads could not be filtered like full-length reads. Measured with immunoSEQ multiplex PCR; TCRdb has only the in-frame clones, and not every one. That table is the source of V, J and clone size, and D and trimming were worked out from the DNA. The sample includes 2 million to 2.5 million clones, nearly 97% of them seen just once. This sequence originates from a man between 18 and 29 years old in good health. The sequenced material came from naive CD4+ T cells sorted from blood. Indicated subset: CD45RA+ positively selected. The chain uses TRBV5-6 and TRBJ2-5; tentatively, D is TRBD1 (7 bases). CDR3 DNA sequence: TGTGCCAGCAGCTTCCAACAGGGTCAGGGGGGAAAGACCCAGTACTTC. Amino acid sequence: CASSFQQGQGGKTQYF.